The text below deals with one T cell receptor beta chain. The target antigen is unknown. This specimen comes from a study of beta chain features in type 1 diabetes. The study, taken as a whole, reports: All four CD4+ subsets of Type 1 diabetes patients contained TCRB CDR3s that were moderately but significantly shorter.

V dropped 6 bases and J dropped 11; count of bases not matched to a gene: 13. Per germline, CDR1 ENHRY and CDR2 SYGVKD. This CDR3 region has 14 residues. Isolated RNA was reverse transcribed in full, so expressed TCRB transcripts were sequenced. Assay: immunoSEQ multiplex PCR; the TCRdb copy retains only in-frame clones and omits some. The data hold about 710,000 clones, with more than 13% observed a single time. The receptor was isolated from a man aged 18-30 years with type 1 diabetes. The genes are TRBV10-3 and TRBJ1-1, with 9 bases fitting TRBD1. The sequencing input was naive CD4+ T cells from blood. CDR3 nucleotide sequence: TGTGCCATCAGCCTCCGGGACAGGGAATCATCGGCTTTCTTT. Residues: CAISLRDRESSAFF.